The clone carrying this T cell receptor beta chain was counted many times. Its antigen is as yet unknown. The read terminates 3 residues ahead of where the CDR3 ends, so the germline J gene completes it. These data originate in a study of T cell clonality in common variable immunodeficiency. General study results and limits: Common variable immunodeficiency TCR beta sequences reportedly had fewer deletions and N-nucleotide insertions.

There are 17 residues in the CDR3. In germline, CDR1 is SGHVS, CDR2 FQNEAQ. V shed 0 bases, J shed 7 bases, and the junction held 5 bases outside the gene matches. This table comes from immunoSEQ multiplex PCR, and its TCRdb copy is limited to in-frame clones, with some not included. The profile covers tens of thousands of clones, none occurring a single time. This chain links TRBV7-8 with TRBJ2-1; 14 nucleotides align to TRBD2. The sequenced material came from peripheral blood mononuclear cells. This TCR was sampled from a person aged 18 to 75 in good health. The covered CDR3 bases are TGTGCCAGCAGCTTAGCCCCGACTAGCGGGGGGGCGAATGAG. Translating it yields CASSLAPTSGGANE. The entire CDR3 protein reads CASSLAPTSGGANEQFF.